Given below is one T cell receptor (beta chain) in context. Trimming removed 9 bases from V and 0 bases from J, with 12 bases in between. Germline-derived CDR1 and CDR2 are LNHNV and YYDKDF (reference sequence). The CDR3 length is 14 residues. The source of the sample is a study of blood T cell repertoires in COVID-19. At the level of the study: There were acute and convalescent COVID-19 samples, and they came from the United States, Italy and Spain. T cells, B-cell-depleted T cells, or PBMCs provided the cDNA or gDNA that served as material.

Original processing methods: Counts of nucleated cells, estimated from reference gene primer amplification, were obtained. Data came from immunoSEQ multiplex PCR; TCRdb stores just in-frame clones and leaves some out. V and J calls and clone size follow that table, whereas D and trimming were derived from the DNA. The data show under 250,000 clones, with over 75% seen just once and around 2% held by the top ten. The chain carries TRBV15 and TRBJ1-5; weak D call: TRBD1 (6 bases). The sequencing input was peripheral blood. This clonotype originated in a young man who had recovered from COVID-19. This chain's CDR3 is CATSQGYSNQPQHF. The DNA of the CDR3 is TGTGCCACAAGCCAGGGGTATAGCAATCAGCCCCAGCATTTT.